These 20 T cell receptor beta chains were sequenced from one sample in a study of somatic mutations in cytotoxic T cells in rheumatoid arthritis. Using immunoSEQ multiplex PCR, the repertoire was profiled, and TCRdb retains in-frame clones only, with some absent. The repertoire holds 15,000 to 20,000 clones, with roughly four fifths as singletons. Source material: CD8+ T cells sorted from blood. The origin of the receptors is an adult with rheumatoid arthritis.

The rearrangement links TRBV11-2 to TRBJ2-7, with 7 bases matching TRBD1. The CDR3 is made up of 18 amino acids. The V segment lost 1 base and the J segment 2 bases; nucleotides outside the gene matches: 14. Germline V lookup: CDR1 SGHAT, CDR2 FQNNGV. The CDR3 coding sequence is TGTGCCAGCAGCTTAGGACCATATGGGCAGGGACAGACCTACGAGCAGTACTTC. Residues: CASSLGPYGQGQTYEQYF.

The chain couples TRBV2 to TRBJ1-2; D is possibly TRBD1 (5 bases). Germline V lookup: CDR1 SNHLY, CDR2 FYNNEI. This CDR3 has 16 residues. V lost 6 bases and J 5 bases, leaving 22 bases between the germline ends. The DNA for the CDR3 is TGTGCCAGCAGGGGAGAGGTTGGGACGCACTTTTATGGCTACACCTTC. Translating gives CASRGEVGTHFYGYTF.

V usage is TRBV5-6 and J usage is TRBJ2-7; no clear D. The ends were cut back, 0 bases at V and 5 bases at J, with 12 bases in the middle. CDR3 length equals 14 residues. Germline CDR1 reads SGHDT; CDR2 reads YYEEEE. The CDR3: CASSLEVGLNEQYF. In DNA form, the CDR3 reads TGTGCCAGCAGCTTGGAAGTAGGGCTGAACGAGCAGTACTTC.

This clone was counted between two and nine times. V gene TRBV7-2 combines with J gene TRBJ1-1, with TRBD1 matching over 10 bases. This CDR3 is 11 amino acids long. Germline CDR1 SGHTA, CDR2 FQGNSA. V lost 4 bases and J lost 11; bases outside the gene matches: 1. In nucleotides, the CDR3 is TGTGCCAGCAGCTGGGACAGGGGTGCTTTCTTT. It is translated as CASSWDRGAFF.

The J gene is TRBJ2-5, the V gene TRBV11-2; a possible D gene is TRBD2 (6 bases). The J call is in doubt because the DNA end fits TRBJ2-7 better. Looked up from germline, CDR1 is SGHAT and CDR2 is FQNNGV. There are 13 residues in the CDR3. CDR3 sequence reads: CASSVNGGSEQYF. In DNA form, the CDR3 reads TGTGCCAGCAGCGTTAACGGAGGGTCCGAGCAGTACTTC.

The chain carries TRBV30 and TRBJ2-1, with D possibly being TRBD2 (7 bases). This CDR3 is built from 14 residues. With 5 bases removed from V and 5 bases from J, the gap between germline ends came to 16 bases. Germline values: CDR1 GTSNPN, CDR2 SVGIG (reference sequence). For the CDR3, the DNA is TGTGCCTGGGAGCCCAGAGGGGGGGACAATGAGCAGTTCTTC. Its translation: CAWEPRGGDNEQFF.

The chain joins TRBV9 to TRBJ2-3, with D possibly TRBD1 on 6 matching bases. The germline CDR1 and CDR2 sequences are SGDLS and YYNGEE. V shed 3 bases and J shed 2 bases, with 13 bases lying between them. The CDR3 is 15 amino acids. CDR3: CASSAEDSFTDTQYF. The CDR3 nucleotides read TGTGCCAGCAGCGCCGAGGACAGTTTCACAGATACGCAGTATTTT.

In this sample, this clone turned up a few times. The chain joins TRBV18 to TRBJ2-7; no definite D call. V lost 6 bases and J 4 bases, leaving 19 bases between the germline ends. This CDR3 has 15 residues. CDR1 is KGHSH, CDR2 LQKENI, per germline. CDR3 sequence: CASSPEAGDRYEQYF. In DNA, the CDR3 is TGTGCCAGCTCTCCAGAGGCCGGAGATCGTTACGAGCAGTACTTC. Full variable domain (missing parts from reference TRBV18 and TRBJ2-7): NAGVMQNPRHLVRRRGQEARLRCSPMKGHSHVYWYRQLPEEGLKFMVYLQKENIIDESGMPKERFSAEFPKEGPSILRIQQVVRGDSAAYFCASSPEAGDRYEQYFGPGTRLTVT.

J is TRBJ1-5 and V is TRBV15; no reliable D call. The V end lost 0 bases, the J end lost 2 bases, and 5 bases lay between the germline ends. Per germline, CDR1 LNHNV and CDR2 YYDKDF (reference sequence). The CDR3 runs 14 residues. For the CDR3, the DNA is TGTGCCACCAGCAGAGAGAGACGCAATCAGCCCCAGCATTTT. Translation: CATSRERRNQPQHF.

This rearrangement joins TRBV11-2 to TRBJ1-3; tentatively, D is TRBD1 (5 bases). The CDR3 is 16 amino acids. V lost 0 bases, J lost 6 bases, and 15 bases lay in between. Per the germline V gene, CDR1 is SGHAT and CDR2 is FQNNGV. The CDR3 sequence: CASSLDPGRVENTIYF. DNA for the CDR3: TGTGCCAGCAGCTTAGATCCAGGGAGGGTGGAAAACACCATATATTTT.

The rearrangement joins TRBV14 to TRBJ2-7; D is unresolved. Trimming removed 1 base at V and 3 bases at J, with 7 bases between. There are 13 residues in the CDR3. Germline CDR1 and CDR2: SGHDN and FVKESK. CDR3 in DNA: TGTGCCAGCAGCCAAGGGGGATTCTACGAGCAGTACTTC. It codes for CASSQGGFYEQYF.

This clone was detected once. V and J are TRBV7-2 and TRBJ1-2; possible D gene TRBD1, 5 bases. CDR1 is SGHTA and CDR2 is FQGNSA in the germline V gene. Trimming took off 7 bases at V and 0 bases at J, with 18 bases between the two ends. The CDR3 consists of 16 residues. CDR3 sequence: CASTWEVGGTNYGYTF. CDR3 nucleotide sequence: TGTGCCAGCACATGGGAGGTTGGGGGTACTAACTATGGCTACACCTTC.

The V call is TRBV9, the J call TRBJ2-1; D is possibly TRBD2 (5 bases). The V end lost 0 bases, the J end lost 4 bases, and 11 bases lay between the germline ends. CDR3 length: 15 residues. Germline-derived CDR1 and CDR2 are SGDLS and YYNGEE. Here the CDR3 DNA reads TGTGCCAGCAGCGTAGGTTGGGAGAGGTACAATGAGCAGTTCTTC. Translation gives CASSVGWERYNEQFF.

Here the CDR3 reads CASSQGTGNEKLFF. CDR3 DNA: TGCGCCAGCAGCCAAGGGACAGGGAATGAAAAACTGTTTTTT. This sequence joins TRBV4-1 and TRBJ1-4, with 8 bases aligning to TRBD1. In germline, CDR1 is MGHRA, CDR2 YSYEKL. The CDR3 runs 14 residues. Germline trimming cut 1 base from V and 5 bases from J; bases unmatched to any gene: 0.

The chain has TRBV4-1 and TRBJ2-7; D gene unclear. V shed 2 bases and J shed 0 bases, with 8 bases lying between them. The CDR3 covers 14 residues. Per the germline V gene, CDR1 is MGHRA and CDR2 is YSYEKL. The CDR3 reads CASSQTDSSYEQYF. As DNA, the CDR3 is TGCGCCAGCAGCCAAACAGACTCCTCCTACGAGCAGTACTTC.

J is TRBJ1-1 and V is TRBV4-1; D uncertain. The CDR3 contains 13 residues. Germline CDR1 and CDR2: MGHRA and YSYEKL. Trimming shortened V by 2 bases and J by 1 base, and 5 bases separated the two germline ends. The CDR3, as DNA: TGCGCCAGCAGCCAAACACAGAACACTGAAGCTTTCTTT. This sequence encodes CASSQTQNTEAFF.

By share of the sample, this clone is large. The rearrangement joins TRBV19 to TRBJ2-5; a weak D match, TRBD1 (5 bases). In germline, CDR1 is LNHDA, CDR2 SQIVND (reference sequence). This CDR3 is built from 14 residues. The V end lost 2 bases, the J end lost 4 bases, and 11 bases lay between the germline ends. The CDR3 spells CASSISPGLETQYF. The CDR3 coding sequence is TGTGCCAGTAGTATAAGTCCAGGGCTAGAGACCCAGTACTTC.

The sample holds a few counts of this clone. The chain is built from TRBV30 and TRBJ2-1; 13 bases line up with TRBD2. V dropped 7 bases and J dropped 5; count of bases not matched to a gene: 8. Germline loops: CDR1 GTSNPN, CDR2 SVGIG (reference sequence). The CDR3 sequence is 15 residues long. In nucleotides, the CDR3 is TGTGCCTCACAGGCCGGGACTAGCGGGAACAATGAGCAGTTCTTC. This encodes CASQAGTSGNNEQFF.

This clone occurred once. This rearrangement joins TRBV7-2 to TRBJ2-1; D gene uncertain. CDR1 is SGHTA and CDR2 is FQGNSA in the germline V gene. V lost 1 base and J 7 bases, leaving 5 bases between the germline ends. The CDR3 runs 12 residues. This CDR3 reads CASSLGRNEQFF. The CDR3 coding sequence is TGTGCCAGCAGCTTAGGGCGAAATGAGCAGTTCTTC.

This clone came up once. V and J are TRBV4-2 and TRBJ2-7, with 7 positions matching TRBD2. With V trimmed by 4 bases and J by 6 bases, 15 bases remained unmatched. The CDR3 covers 16 residues. Germline V lookup: CDR1 LGHNA, CDR2 YNFKEQ. The chain's CDR3 is CASSLTQGGSELEQYF. In nucleotides, the CDR3 is TGTGCCAGCAGCCTAACACAAGGCGGGAGTGAACTCGAGCAGTACTTC.